This T cell receptor beta chain was documented in a study of CD8 T cells in ankylosing spondylitis. Study observations and caveats: The authors reported significant enrichment of disease-linked clones in matched ankylosing spondylitis synovial fluid. A TCR beta motif of 7 to 9 highly homologous variants seemed to mark ankylosing spondylitis blood. Clones that were linked to disease were CD8+ and were relatively rare in peripheral blood.

The V and J ends lost 3 bases and 10 bases respectively, with 31 bases between them. Looked up from germline, CDR1 is DFQATT and CDR2 is SNEGSKA (reference sequence). This CDR3 is built from 17 residues. Remarks on this clonotype: Its antigen remains unknown.

Quantitative 5'-RACE with molecular barcodes was used to make the TCR beta libraries. Each CDR3 protein gets one entry after TCRdb re-called the 5' RACE reads with MiXCR. The sample has about 800,000 distinct CDR3 sequences, approximately 12% seen once; the top ten hold approximately 0.5%. V gene TRBV20-1 combines with J gene TRBJ2-7; D tentatively fits TRBD1 or TRBD2 (6 bases each). This TCR derives from a male donor with ankylosing spondylitis. The specimen sequenced was blood, either unsorted or a sorted T cell fraction (not recorded which). CDR3 bases: TGCAGTGCTAGCGGTTTGGGGGGCTACGAGCAGTTCCTACCCCAGTACTTC. Protein product: CSASGLGGYEQFLPQYF.